Given below is one TCR beta chain in context. The data originate from a study of blood T cell repertoires in COVID-19. Across the study: Samples representing acute and convalescent COVID-19 were sourced from the United States, Italy and Spain.

The CDR3 is 16 residues long. The germline V gene encodes CDR1 SGHTA and CDR2 FQGTGA. Between the trimmed V and J ends, which lost 3 bases and 2 bases, there was a span of 14 bases. Method: immunoSEQ multiplex PCR; TCRdb's copy keeps in-frame clones and lacks some. The sample contains a few hundred thousand clones, approximately 83% of which appear only once. Self-reported history from a screening survey and questionnaire set each donor's cohort. Recovered status applied to Cohort 3 donors who had two consecutive negative PCRs. It also applied to those with clearance or with symptom resolution. The source material was PBMCs or T cells enriched from blood (not recorded which). The rearrangement links TRBV7-3 to TRBJ1-3, with D tentatively TRBD1 (5 bases). This clonotype was sampled from a man aged 25 to 40 who had recovered from COVID-19. CDR3: CASSFDGGTAGNTIYF. CDR3 nucleotide sequence: TGTGCCAGCAGCTTCGACGGGGGGACCGCTGGAAACACCATATATTTT. Drawing the rest from reference TRBV7-3 and TRBJ1-3, the complete variable domain is GAGVSQTPSNKVTEKGKYVELRCDPISGHTALYWYRQSLGQGPEFLIYFQGTGAADDSGLPNDRFFAVRPEGSVSTLKIQRTERGDSAVYLCASSFDGGTAGNTIYFGEGSWLTVV.